This TCR beta chain was observed in a study of sequential checkpoint blockade in melanoma. About the study: Maintenance nivolumab came after either treatment sequence.

This CDR3 has 14 amino acids. Germline CDR1 SQVTM, CDR2 ANQGSEA. The V gene lost 3 bases and the J gene lost 3 bases, with 14 bases spanning the gap. This clone showed up just a few times. Some clones are missing from TCRdb's copy, which holds only in-frame ones; the method was immunoSEQ multiplex PCR. The data show around 9,100 clones, with around 70% seen just once and under 30% held by the top ten. Treatment described: randomized to nivolumab then ipilimumab (arm A) or the reverse (arm B). No patient had prior DNA-damaging chemotherapy. Live CD3+CD8+ CD19− CD56− cells were sorted from PBMCs. This chain uses TRBV29-1 with TRBJ2-5; weak D call: TRBD2 (5 bases). The sequence derives from a human donor with melanoma. This sample comprised CD8+ T cells sorted from blood (inferred from file names), obtained from a patient given nivolumab and ipilimumab in sequence. CDR3 coding DNA: TGCAGCGTTGAGGGAATAAGAGCGGAAGAGACCCAGTACTTC. This codes for CSVEGIRAEETQYF.